The rows below give T cell receptor beta chains drawn from one sample of a study of shared clonotypes between healthy human individuals. Repertoires were generated with immunoSEQ multiplex PCR, while TCRdb's copy carries only in-frame clones and drops some. Of 330,000 or so clones in the sample, 70% to 75% are singletons; the top ten hold more than 9%. Sequencing was performed on memory CD4+ T cells sorted from blood. These TCRs come from a man aged 25-40 years in good health. CDR3s include the opening cysteine and the closing phenylalanine or tryptophan. The order of the fields is D gene, V gene, J gene, clone size, CDR3 DNA, CDR3 protein. A D gene is named only where the DNA matches it firmly. Clone size is stated in some rows and not others, as once, few, many or a class when expanded.

D: -; V: TRBV29-1; J: TRBJ1-2; size: -; DNA: TGCAGCGTTGATTTGGGGGGGAAAGACTATGGCTACACCTTC; CDR3: CSVDLGGKDYGYTF
D: -; V: TRBV9; J: TRBJ2-7; size: many; DNA: TGTGCCAGCAGCCGGCCCGGGACTTCGAGCTCCTACGAGCAGTACTTC; CDR3: CASSRPGTSSSYEQYF
D: -; V: TRBV5-5; J: TRBJ1-5; size: -; DNA: TGTGCCAGCAGCGGGGAGATACAAGGGAATCAGCCCCAGCATTTT; CDR3: CASSGEIQGNQPQHF
D: -; V: TRBV13; J: TRBJ2-7; size: -; DNA: TGTGCCAGCAGCTACAAGGGATGGGCGAGAGAGCAGTACTTC; CDR3: CASSYKGWAREQYF
D: -; V: TRBV4-2; J: TRBJ2-5; size: -; DNA: TGTGCCAGCAGCCAGGGGACCCTAACTGGAGGAGAGACCCAGTACTTC; CDR3: CASSQGTLTGGETQYF
D: TRBD2; V: TRBV10-3; J: TRBJ2-7; size: -; DNA: TGTGCCATCAGAACCACTAGCGGGAACTCCTACGAGCAGTACTTC; CDR3: CAIRTTSGNSYEQYF
D: -; V: TRBV14; J: TRBJ1-3; size: few; DNA: TGTGCCAGCAGCCAAGGAATCCGAGGAACTGGAAACACCATATATTTT; CDR3: CASSQGIRGTGNTIYF
D: -; V: TRBV10-3; J: TRBJ1-2; size: -; DNA: TGTGCCATCAACGGGGGGGGAAACTATGGCTACACCTTC; CDR3: CAINGGGNYGYTF
D: -; V: TRBV5-4; J: TRBJ2-7; size: few; DNA: TGTGCCGCACGGGAACAGGAAGAAGGGGGCGAGCAGTACTTC; CDR3: CAAREQEEGGEQYF
D: -; V: TRBV19; J: TRBJ1-5; size: -; DNA: TGTGCCAGTAGCTTAAGGGGATTGAGCAATCAGCCCCAGCATTTT; CDR3: CASSLRGLSNQPQHF
D: -; V: TRBV4-3; J: TRBJ2-3; size: -; DNA: TGCGCCAGCAGCCTCAGTGGCACAGATACGCAGTATTTT; CDR3: CASSLSGTDTQYF
D: -; V: TRBV6-5; J: TRBJ1-1; size: -; DNA: TGTGCCAGCAGTTACTCAATGACAGCAATGAACACTGAAGCTTTCTTT; CDR3: CASSYSMTAMNTEAFF
D: -; V: TRBV5-5; J: TRBJ2-3; size: -; DNA: TGTGCCAGCAGCTTAGAAGGGAGGGATACGCAGTATTTT; CDR3: CASSLEGRDTQYF
D: -; V: TRBV28; J: TRBJ2-7; size: many; DNA: TGTGCCAGCACCCCGGGGGGCACCCTCGGCGAGCAGTACTTC; CDR3: CASTPGGTLGEQYF
D: TRBD1; V: TRBV2; J: TRBJ1-5; size: few; DNA: TGTGCCAGCAAGGACAGGGGGCTCTATCAGCCCCAGCATTTT; CDR3: CASKDRGLYQPQHF
D: -; V: TRBV6-5; J: TRBJ2-2; size: -; DNA: TGTGCCAGCAGTTATATCAGGGGTACGGGCACCGGGGAGCTGTTTTTT; CDR3: CASSYIRGTGTGELFF
D: TRBD2; V: TRBV7-8; J: TRBJ2-2; size: -; DNA: TGTGCCAGCAGCTTATTCCCAGCGGGAACCACCGGGGAGCTGTTTTTT; CDR3: CASSLFPAGTTGELFF
D: -; V: TRBV5-1; J: TRBJ1-1; size: -; DNA: TGCGCCAGCAGCTTAGAGGGCCGGAACACTGAAGCTTTCTTT; CDR3: CASSLEGRNTEAFF
D: -; V: TRBV6-5; J: TRBJ2-2; size: -; DNA: TGTGCCAGCGGGGAGCACACCGGGGAGCTGTTTTTT; CDR3: CASGEHTGELFF
D: -; V: TRBV5-4; J: TRBJ2-5; size: -; DNA: TGTGCCAGCAGCCCCGGGGGTGGTGATGGTTCGGAGACCCAGTACTTC; CDR3: CASSPGGGDGSETQYF
D: TRBD1; V: TRBV28; J: TRBJ2-7; size: few; DNA: TGTGCCAGCAGTTTGTTGGACAGGGGTTCCTACGAGCAGTACTTC; CDR3: CASSLLDRGSYEQYF
D: -; V: TRBV5-1; J: TRBJ2-5; size: -; DNA: TGCGCCAGCAGCGAACCGGGTGGGGGAGAGACCCAGTACTTC; CDR3: CASSEPGGGETQYF
D: -; V: TRBV25-1; J: TRBJ1-3; size: -; DNA: TGTGCCAGCAGTGAGTTTCTCCGGGACACAAACTCTGGAAACACCATATATTTT; CDR3: CASSEFLRDTNSGNTIYF
D: -; V: TRBV7-8; J: TRBJ1-3; size: -; DNA: TGTGCCAGCACCACGGATGGAGGAAACACCATATATTTT; CDR3: CASTTDGGNTIYF
D: TRBD1; V: TRBV20-1; J: TRBJ1-1; size: -; DNA: TGCAGTGCCTACAGGGGCACTGAAGCTTTCTTT; CDR3: CSAYRGTEAFF
D: -; V: TRBV6-5; J: TRBJ2-1; size: -; DNA: TGTGCCGCGTCGGGTGTTTACAATGAGCAGTTCTTC; CDR3: CAASGVYNEQFF
D: TRBD1; V: TRBV19; J: TRBJ1-5; size: -; DNA: TGTGCCAGTAGTATATTAAGGGGGGACAGGGAGCCCCAGCATTTT; CDR3: CASSILRGDREPQHF
D: -; V: TRBV10-3; J: TRBJ1-4; size: -; DNA: TGTGCCATCACGCTTCCCCGACCTTATGTGGGGGCGGAAACTAATGAAAAACTGTTTTTT; CDR3: CAITLPRPYVGAETNEKLFF
D: -; V: TRBV30; J: TRBJ1-1; size: -; DNA: TGTGCCTGGAGATATTGGGTTGGGGTGACGGACACTGAAGCTTTCTTT; CDR3: CAWRYWVGVTDTEAFF
D: -; V: TRBV5-1; J: TRBJ1-4; size: -; DNA: TGCGCCAGCAGCGGCGGGGGGCCAACTAATGAAAAACTGTTTTTT; CDR3: CASSGGGPTNEKLFF
D: TRBD2; V: TRBV29-1; J: TRBJ2-2; size: -; DNA: TGCAGCGTTGACACTAGCGGGAGTTATTATAACACCGGGGAGCTGTTTTTT; CDR3: CSVDTSGSYYNTGELFF
D: TRBD1; V: TRBV29-1; J: TRBJ1-2; size: -; DNA: TGCAGCGCTGGGGAGGGGGCTCATGGCTACACCTTC; CDR3: CSAGEGAHGYTF
D: -; V: TRBV19; J: TRBJ1-1; size: -; DNA: TGTGCCAGTAGCCGGGGGGAGTACCTAAACACTGAAGCTTTCTTT; CDR3: CASSRGEYLNTEAFF
D: -; V: TRBV9; J: TRBJ2-3; size: -; DNA: TGTGCCAGCAGCGTATCGAGGGACGATACGCAGTATTTT; CDR3: CASSVSRDDTQYF
D: -; V: TRBV2; J: TRBJ1-2; size: many; DNA: TGTGCCAGCAGTTCCGACATAAACTATGGCTACACCTTC; CDR3: CASSSDINYGYTF
D: -; V: TRBV5-8; J: TRBJ1-4; size: -; DNA: TGTGCCAGCAGCTCCCGACTTCAGGGTTTTAATGAAAAACTGTTTTTT; CDR3: CASSSRLQGFNEKLFF
D: TRBD2; V: TRBV5-4; J: TRBJ2-3; size: -; DNA: TGTGCCAGCAGCCGGCGACTAGCGGCTAGCACAGATACGCAGTATTTT; CDR3: CASSRRLAASTDTQYF